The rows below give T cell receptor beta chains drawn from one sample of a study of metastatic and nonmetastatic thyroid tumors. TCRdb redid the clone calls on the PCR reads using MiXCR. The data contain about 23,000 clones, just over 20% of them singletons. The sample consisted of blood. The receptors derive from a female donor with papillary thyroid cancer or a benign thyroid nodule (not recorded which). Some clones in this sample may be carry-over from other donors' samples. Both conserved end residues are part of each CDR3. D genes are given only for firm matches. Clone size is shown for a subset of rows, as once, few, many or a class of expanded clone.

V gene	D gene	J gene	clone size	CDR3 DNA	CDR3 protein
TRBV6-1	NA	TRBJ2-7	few	TGTGCCAGCAGTGAATGGGGGGCGCGTCTCGAGCAGTACTTC	CASSEWGARLEQYF
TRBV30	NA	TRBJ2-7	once	TGTGCCTGGAAGAACCAGGGGAAGGCCTACGAGCAGTACTTC	CAWKNQGKAYEQYF
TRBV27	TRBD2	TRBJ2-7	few	TGTGCCAGCAGTTTCAAGGGACTAGCCTACGAGCAGTACTTC	CASSFKGLAYEQYF
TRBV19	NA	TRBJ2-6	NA	TGTGCCAGTAGTATCAGTGGTCCTCTCAGGGCCAACGTCCTGACTTTC	CASSISGPLRANVLTF
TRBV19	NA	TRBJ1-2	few	TGTGCCAGTATCCACACAGCGGGCGGTAACTATGGCTACACCTTC	CASIHTAGGNYGYTF
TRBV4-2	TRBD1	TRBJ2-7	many	TGTGCCAGCAGCCACGAGACAGGGGGCGAGCAGTACTTC	CASSHETGGEQYF
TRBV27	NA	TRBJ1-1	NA	TGCGCCAGCATTCGACCAGGGGCGAGCACTGAAGCTTTCTTT	CASIRPGASTEAFF
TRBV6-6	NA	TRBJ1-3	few	TGTGCCAGCAGTTACTCGGGCACAGTGACTTCTGGAAACACCATATATTTT	CASSYSGTVTSGNTIYF
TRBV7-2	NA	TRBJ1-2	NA	TGTGCCAGCACCACGGGGGGGGCCTATCGTTATGGCTACACCTTC	CASTTGGAYRYGYTF
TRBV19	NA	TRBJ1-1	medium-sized	TGTGCCAGTAGTCCTGCGAACACTGAAGCTTTCTTT	CASSPANTEAFF
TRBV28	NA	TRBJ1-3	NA	TGTGCCAACAGTCTTCTGACCGGTAGAACCATATATTTT	CANSLLTGRTIYF
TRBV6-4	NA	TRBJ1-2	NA	TGTGCCAGCAGCCAAGATATTGGGCAGGGAGGCTATGGCTACACCTTC	CASSQDIGQGGYGYTF
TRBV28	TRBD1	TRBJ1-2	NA	TGTGCCACCCAGGGGACAGTCTATGGCTACACCTTC	CATQGTVYGYTF
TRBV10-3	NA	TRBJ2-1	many	TGTGCCATCAGTGATAACCACCTTACCCCTAATTACAATGAGCAGTTCTTC	CAISDNHLTPNYNEQFF
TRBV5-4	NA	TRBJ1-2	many	TGTGCCAGCAGCTTACAGGGCCGTGGCTACACCTTC	CASSLQGRGYTF
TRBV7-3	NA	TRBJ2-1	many	TGTGCCAGCAGCTTGACAGCCTCTTACAATGAGCAGTTCTTC	CASSLTASYNEQFF
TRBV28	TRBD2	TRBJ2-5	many	TGTGCCAGCAGGGGACTAGCGGCCCAAGAGACCCAGTACTTC	CASRGLAAQETQYF
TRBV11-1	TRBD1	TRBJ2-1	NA	TGTGCCAGCAGCTCAGCCGGGACAGTGAACAATGAGCAGTTCTTC	CASSSAGTVNNEQFF
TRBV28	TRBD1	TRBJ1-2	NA	TGTGCCAGCATCCGCGGGGACAGGGGCATCTATGGCTACAACTTC	CASIRGDRGIYGYNF
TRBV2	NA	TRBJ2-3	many	TGTGCCAGCAGTGACAGGATAGCAGATACGCAGTATTTT	CASSDRIADTQYF
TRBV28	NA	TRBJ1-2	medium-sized	TGTGCCAGCAGTTTCCAGGAACGTGGCTATGGCTACACCTTC	CASSFQERGYGYTF
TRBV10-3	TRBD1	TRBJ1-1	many	TGTGCCATCAGTGCTGAGGGGGCGACTGAAGCTTTCTTT	CAISAEGATEAFF
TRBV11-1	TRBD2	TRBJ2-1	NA	TGTGCCAGTAGCCCTCACACGGGGCGGGGGAATGAGCAGTTCTTC	CASSPHTGRGNEQFF
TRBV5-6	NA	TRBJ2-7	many	TGTGCCAGCAGCTTACCCAACTACGAGCAGTACTTC	CASSLPNYEQYF
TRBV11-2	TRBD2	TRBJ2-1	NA	TGTGCCAGCAGCGTTCCGGGACTAGGGCTCTACTCCTACAATGAGCAGTTCTTC	CASSVPGLGLYSYNEQFF
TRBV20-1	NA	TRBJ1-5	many	TGCAGTGCTAGAGAGGAGATGAGGGGGGGGTCAGGACCCCAGCATTTT	CSAREEMRGGSGPQHF
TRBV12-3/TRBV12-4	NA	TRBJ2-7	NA	TGTGCCAGCAGCCGCGACCGGGGGACCTACGAGCAGTACTTC	CASSRDRGTYEQYF
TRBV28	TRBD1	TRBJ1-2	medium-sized	TGTGCCAGCAGTTTAAGGGACAGGGCCAACTATGGCTACACCTTC	CASSLRDRANYGYTF
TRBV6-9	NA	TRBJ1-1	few	TGCGCCAGCAGCCCCGGGGGCCTGAACACTGAAGCTTTCTTT	CASSPGGLNTEAFF
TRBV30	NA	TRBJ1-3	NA	TGTGCCTGGAAGCGGGCCGGAAACACCATATATTTT	CAWKRAGNTIYF
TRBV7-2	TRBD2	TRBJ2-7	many	TGTGCCAGCAGCTTCACCCAACTAGCGGGAGGGGCCAACGAGCAGTACTTC	CASSFTQLAGGANEQYF
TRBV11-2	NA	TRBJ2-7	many	TGTGCCAGCAGCTTAGGATCGGGAGCCTTATCCTACGAGCAGTACTTC	CASSLGSGALSYEQYF
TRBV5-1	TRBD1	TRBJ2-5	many	TGCGCCAGCAGCTTGCTCGGGACAGAAGAGACCCAGTACTTC	CASSLLGTEETQYF
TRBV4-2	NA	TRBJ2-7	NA	TGTGCCAGCAGCCAAGACAGGTCTATCTTTGCCTACGAGCAGTACTTC	CASSQDRSIFAYEQYF
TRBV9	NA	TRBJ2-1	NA	TGTGCCAGCAGCGTAGTGGAGGCGGCGGGGCTCTACAATGAGCAGTTCTTC	CASSVVEAAGLYNEQFF
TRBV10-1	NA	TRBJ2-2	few	TGCGCCAGCATAGTAAGCGGGGAGCTGTTTTTT	CASIVSGELFF
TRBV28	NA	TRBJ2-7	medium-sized	TGTGCCACCCAGGGGGGTGGCGGGAGAGGGGAGCAGTACTTC	CATQGGGGRGEQYF
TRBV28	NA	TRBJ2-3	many	TGTGCCGGCAGTAGACCAACAGATACGCAGTATTTT	CAGSRPTDTQYF
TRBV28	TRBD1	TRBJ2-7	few	TGTGCCAGCAGTAACAGGGGATCCACCTACGAGCAGTACTTC	CASSNRGSTYEQYF
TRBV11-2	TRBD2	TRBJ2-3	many	TGTGCCAGCAGCCCACGGACTAGCGTAGGCACAGATACGCAGTATTTT	CASSPRTSVGTDTQYF
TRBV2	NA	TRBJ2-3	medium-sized	TGTGCCAGCAGTGGTAATGGGACAAATACGCAGTATTTT	CASSGNGTNTQYF
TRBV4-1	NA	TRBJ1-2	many	TGCGCCAGCAGCCACCCCCTCTATGGCTACACCTTC	CASSHPLYGYTF
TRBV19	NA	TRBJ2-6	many	TGTGCCAGTAGTATTGTGGCCTCTGGGGCCAACGTCCTGACTTTC	CASSIVASGANVLTF
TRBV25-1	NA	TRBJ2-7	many	TGTGCCAGCAGGTCCCCCCGTCGCGAGCAGTACTTC	CASRSPRREQYF
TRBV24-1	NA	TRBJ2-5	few	TGTGCCACCAGTGTGGAGAGTCGAGAGACCCAGTACTTC	CATSVESRETQYF